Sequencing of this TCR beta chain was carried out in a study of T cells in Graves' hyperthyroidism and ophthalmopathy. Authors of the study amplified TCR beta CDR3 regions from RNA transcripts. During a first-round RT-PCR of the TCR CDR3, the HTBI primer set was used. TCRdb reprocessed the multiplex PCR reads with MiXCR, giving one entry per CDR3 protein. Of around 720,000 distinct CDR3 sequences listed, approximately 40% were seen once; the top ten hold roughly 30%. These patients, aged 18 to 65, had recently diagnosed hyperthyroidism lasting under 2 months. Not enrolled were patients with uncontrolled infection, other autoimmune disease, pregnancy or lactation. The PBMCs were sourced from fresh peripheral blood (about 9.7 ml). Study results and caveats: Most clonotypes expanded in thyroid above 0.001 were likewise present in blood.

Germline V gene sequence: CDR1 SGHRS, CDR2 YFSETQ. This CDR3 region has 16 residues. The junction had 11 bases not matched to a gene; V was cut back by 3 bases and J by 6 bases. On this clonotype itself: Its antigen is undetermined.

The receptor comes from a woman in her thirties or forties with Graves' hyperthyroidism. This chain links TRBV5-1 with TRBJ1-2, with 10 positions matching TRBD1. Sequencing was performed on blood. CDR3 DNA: TGCGCCAGCAGCTCGGGACAGGGGATTGCAGTCAATGGCTACACCTTC. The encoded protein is CASSSGQGIAVNGYTF.